Following are 13 T cell receptor beta chains from one sample sequenced in a study of T cell responses to AZD1222 COVID-19 vaccine. Clones were sequenced by immunoSEQ multiplex PCR, and TCRdb holds only the in-frame ones, with some missing. Of 150,000 to 250,000 clones listed, 93% are singletons. The sample here was peripheral blood, taken 28 days after the second AZD1222 dose. All receptors derive from an adult who received the AZD1222 COVID-19 vaccine.

As DNA, the CDR3 is TGTGCCAGTAGTACAGGGGGCGGAATAGTATCACCCCTCCACTTT. As protein: CASSTGGGIVSPLHF. The V call is TRBV19, the J call TRBJ1-6, with 8 bases identical to TRBD1. This CDR3 is 15 amino acids long. V shed 4 bases, J shed 10 bases, and the junction held 9 bases outside the gene matches. CDR1 and CDR2 from the germline V gene are LNHDA and SQIVND (reference sequence).

This clone turned up a few times. Additional DNA sequences in this sample encode the identical CDR3. The chain links TRBV2 to TRBJ1-3; 7 nucleotides align to TRBD1. This CDR3 comprises 14 residues. Germline V gene data show CDR1 as SNHLY and CDR2 as FYNNEI. The junction had 1 base not matched to a gene; V was cut back by 4 bases and J by 1 base. CDR3 DNA sequence: TGTGCCAGCAGTGCAGGGGGATCTGGAAACACCATATATTTT. Its protein is CASSAGGSGNTIYF.

This sequence joins TRBV14 and TRBJ1-6; D unresolved. The V and J ends lost 0 bases and 12 bases respectively, with 9 bases between them. The CDR3 covers 13 residues. CDR1 and CDR2 from the germline V gene are SGHDN and FVKESK. The chain's CDR3 is CASSQEDGLPLHF. The CDR3 region has the DNA TGTGCCAGCAGCCAAGAAGACGGGCTACCCCTCCACTTT.

This chain joins TRBV6-2 or TRBV6-3 and TRBJ1-1, with TRBD1 matching over 10 bases. The V and J ends lost 1 base and 1 base, in that order; junction bases with no gene match: 3. Germline lookup yields CDR1 MNHEY and CDR2 SVGEGT. This CDR3 has 16 residues. The CDR3 region is CASSYWTGGANTEAFF. CDR3 nucleotides: TGTGCCAGCAGTTACTGGACAGGGGGAGCGAACACTGAAGCTTTCTTT.

The genes are TRBV29-1 and TRBJ1-2, with TRBD1 matching 10 bases. Losses at the gene ends were 3 bases for V and 4 bases for J; bases not matched to a gene: 5. Germline CDR1 is SQVTM and CDR2 is ANQGSEA. This CDR3 comprises 14 residues. CDR3 amino acids: CSVDRTGGPYGYTF. CDR3 nucleotide sequence: TGCAGCGTTGACAGGACAGGGGGTCCCTATGGCTACACCTTC. Supplemented by reference TRBV29-1 and TRBJ1-2, the full variable domain reads SAVISQKPSRDICQRGTSLTIQCQVDSQVTMMFWYRQQPGQSLTLIATANQGSEATYESGFVIDKFPISRPNLTFSTLTVSNMSPEDSSIYLCSVDRTGGPYGYTFGSGTRLTVV.

The chain joins TRBV4-1 to TRBJ1-2, with TRBD1 matching 9 bases. Unmatched junction bases numbered 11, after V lost 1 base and J lost 8 bases. This CDR3 spans 16 amino acids. Germline assignment: CDR1 MGHRA and CDR2 YSYEKL. CDR3 nucleotide sequence: TGCGCCAGCAGCCAAGTGGGGACAGGGCTATTGAGCGGCTACACCTTC. This codes for CASSQVGTGLLSGYTF.

V and J are TRBV6-2 or TRBV6-3 and TRBJ2-3, with D perhaps matching TRBD1 (5 bases). Germline assignment: CDR1 MNHEY and CDR2 SVGEGT. This CDR3 is 15 amino acids long. With 0 bases removed from V and 2 bases from J, the gap between germline ends came to 9 bases. This chain's CDR3 is CASSYSRQNTDTQYF. The CDR3 DNA sequence: TGTGCCAGCAGTTACTCGAGACAGAACACAGATACGCAGTATTTT.

This chain connects TRBV4-3 to TRBJ2-3; the match to TRBD1 covers 11 bases. The CDR3 totals 16 residues. Germline assignment: CDR1 LGHNA and CDR2 YSLEER. J lost 7 bases, V lost 4 bases, and 10 bases had no gene match. The CDR3 DNA reads TGCGCCAGCAGCCTCCGTTGGACAGGGGGCGAAAATACGCAGTATTTT. This sequence encodes CASSLRWTGGENTQYF.

The V call is TRBV6-5, the J call TRBJ1-2; D gene unclear. V was trimmed by 2 bases and J by 6 bases, leaving 13 bases between them. The germline V gene encodes CDR1 MNHEY and CDR2 SVGAGI. This CDR3 is built from 14 residues. CDR3 bases: TGTGCCAGCAGTTACGCGGGTCGTAGAAATGGCTACACCTTC. It translates to CASSYAGRRNGYTF.

The chain uses TRBV19 and TRBJ2-1, with 10 bases aligning to TRBD2. The germline V gene encodes CDR1 LNHDA and CDR2 SQIVND (reference sequence). The CDR3 spans 17 residues. The V gene end was trimmed by 5 bases and the J gene end by 5 bases; junction bases not matched to a gene: 12. The CDR3 reads CASSAWLSSGGHNEQFF. Written as DNA, the CDR3 is TGTGCCAGTAGTGCGTGGCTTTCTAGCGGGGGACACAATGAGCAGTTCTTC. The full variable domain, in which reference TRBV19 and TRBJ2-1 provide the parts outside the CDR3, is DGGITQSPKYLFRKEGQNVTLSCEQNLNHDAMYWYRQDPGQGLRLIYYSQIVNDFQKGDIAEGYSVSREKKESFPLTVTSAQKNPTAFYLCASSAWLSSGGHNEQFFGPGTRLTVL.

The chain has TRBV29-1 and TRBJ1-5; unclear D gene. Deletions cut 4 bases from V and 3 bases from J, with 7 bases between. From germline, CDR1 is SQVTM and CDR2 ANQGSEA. This CDR3 is built from 12 residues. The CDR3, as DNA: TGCAGCGTTGTCCCAGACAATCAGCCCCAGCATTTT. Encoded protein: CSVVPDNQPQHF.

This clone has only one observation. The chain is built from TRBV18 and TRBJ2-3; D is perhaps TRBD1 or TRBD2 (5 bases each). V was cut by 5 bases and J by 2 bases, with 14 bases left in between. Germline CDR1 reads KGHSH; CDR2 reads LQKENI. CDR3 length: 15 residues. The CDR3 DNA reads as TGTGCCAGCTCATCCGGGACCACTATCACAGATACGCAGTATTTT. It is translated as CASSSGTTITDTQYF.

The CDR3, as DNA: TGTGCCAGCAGGCCGCAGGGGGCGGGGGCCGGGGAGCTGTTTTTT. As protein: CASRPQGAGAGELFF. This rearrangement joins TRBV9 to TRBJ2-2, with TRBD1 as a possible D gene (8 bases). Germline CDR1 and CDR2: SGDLS and YYNGEE. The CDR3 contains 15 residues. The V and J ends lost 5 bases and 6 bases respectively, with 17 bases between them.